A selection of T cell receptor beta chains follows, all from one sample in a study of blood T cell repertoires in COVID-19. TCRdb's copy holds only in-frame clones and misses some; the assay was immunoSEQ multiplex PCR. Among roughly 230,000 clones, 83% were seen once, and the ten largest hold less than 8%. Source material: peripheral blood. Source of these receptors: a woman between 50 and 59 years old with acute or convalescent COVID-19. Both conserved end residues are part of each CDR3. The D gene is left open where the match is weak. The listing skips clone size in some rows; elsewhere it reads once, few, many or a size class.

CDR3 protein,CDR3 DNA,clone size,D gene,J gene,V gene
CASSLEAGGSYNEQFF,TGCGCCAGCAGCTTGGAGGCGGGAGGATCCTACAATGAGCAGTTCTTC,NA,TRBD2,TRBJ2-1,TRBV5-1
CASSFTSVSGNTIYF,TGCGCCAGCAGCTTTACATCTGTCTCTGGAAACACCATATATTTT,few,NA,TRBJ1-3,TRBV5-1
CASGRRTISTDTQYF,TGTGCCAGTGGGAGGAGGACTATAAGCACAGATACGCAGTATTTT,NA,NA,TRBJ2-3,TRBV19
CASSGTGGSEQYF,TGCGCCAGCAGTGGGACAGGGGGCAGCGAGCAGTACTTC,few,TRBD1,TRBJ2-7,TRBV10-1
CASSSGQGTNTIYF,TGTGCCAGCAGCTCGGGACAGGGGACAAACACCATATATTTT,NA,TRBD1,TRBJ1-3,TRBV7-8
CASSLDLSGDTYEQYF,TGTGCCAGCAGCTTAGACCTAAGCGGGGATACATACGAGCAGTACTTC,once,TRBD2,TRBJ2-7,TRBV11-2
CASSDRGNTDTQYF,TGTGCCAGCAGCGACAGGGGGAACACAGATACGCAGTATTTT,NA,TRBD1,TRBJ2-3,TRBV9
CASRDRVVEQYF,TGTGCCAGCAGAGACAGGGTGGTCGAGCAGTACTTC,once,TRBD1,TRBJ2-7,TRBV6-5
CASSPYEREKDEQFF,TGTGCCAGCAGCCCATATGAGCGGGAGAAGGATGAGCAGTTCTTC,NA,TRBD2,TRBJ2-1,TRBV28
CASSHLGTSDEQFF,TGCGCCAGCAGCCACCTCGGGACTAGCGATGAGCAGTTCTTC,NA,TRBD2,TRBJ2-1,TRBV4-3
CASRDSATNEKLFF,TGTGCCAGTAGGGACAGTGCAACTAATGAAAAACTGTTTTTT,NA,NA,TRBJ1-4,TRBV19
CASSEWPSGTIF,TGTGCCAGCAGTGAATGGCCTAGCGGGACGATCTTC,NA,TRBD2,TRBJ2-1,TRBV6-1
CATGGGTGKNSPLHF,TGTGCCACCGGGGGGGGTACGGGGAAGAATTCACCCCTCCACTTT,NA,NA,TRBJ1-6,TRBV28
CASSRPGSASGELFF,TGTGCCAGCAGCCGCCCGGGGTCAGCCTCCGGGGAGCTGTTTTTT,NA,NA,TRBJ2-2,TRBV6-2/TRBV6-3
CASSSTVGEQYF,TGCGCCAGCAGCTCGACAGTGGGAGAGCAGTACTTC,NA,NA,TRBJ2-7,TRBV5-1
CASSGGPNEQFF,TGTGCCAGCAGTGGAGGTCCCAATGAGCAGTTCTTC,NA,NA,TRBJ2-1,TRBV25-1
CASSPRGDFNEQFF,TGTGCCAGCAGTCCCAGGGGCGATTTCAATGAGCAGTTCTTC,NA,NA,TRBJ2-1,TRBV28
CASSPGTATTYEQYF,TGTGCCAGCTCACCAGGGACAGCTACTACCTACGAGCAGTACTTC,NA,TRBD1,TRBJ2-7,TRBV18
CASSISRTSGSPYEQYF,TGTGCCAGTAGTATTAGCCGGACTAGCGGGAGTCCCTACGAGCAGTACTTC,NA,TRBD2,TRBJ2-7,TRBV19
CASSRDRGLWSPLHF,TGCGCCAGCAGCCGAGACAGGGGGCTTTGGTCACCCCTCCACTTT,NA,TRBD1,TRBJ1-6,TRBV4-3
CASREYSNQPQHF,TGTGCCAGCAGAGAATATAGCAATCAGCCCCAGCATTTT,NA,NA,TRBJ1-5,TRBV2
CASSLFPSGNTGELFF,TGTGCCAGCAGCTTATTTCCTAGCGGGAACACCGGGGAGCTGTTTTTT,NA,TRBD2,TRBJ2-2,TRBV7-2
CASTPVAGNTGELFF,TGTGCCAGTACCCCCGTAGCGGGAAACACCGGGGAGCTGTTTTTT,few,TRBD2,TRBJ2-2,TRBV19
CSVAEQGNRAFF,TGCAGCGTCGCTGAACAGGGGAATCGAGCTTTCTTT,NA,TRBD1,TRBJ1-1,TRBV29-1
CASSIPRTGTDEKLFF,TGTGCCAGTAGTATCCCCCGGACAGGGACGGATGAAAAACTGTTTTTT,NA,TRBD1,TRBJ1-4,TRBV19
CASSIVANNYGYTF,TGTGCCAGTAGTATAGTGGCCAACAACTATGGCTACACCTTC,NA,NA,TRBJ1-2,TRBV19
CASTLQPRTEAFF,TGTGCCAGCACCCTCCAACCCAGGACTGAAGCTTTCTTT,once,NA,TRBJ1-1,TRBV21-1
CASSSRQNSGNTIYF,TGTGCCAGCAGTTCGAGGCAGAACTCTGGAAACACCATATATTTT,NA,NA,TRBJ1-3,TRBV6-5
CASSEALRGMGGYTF,TGTGCCAGCAGTGAAGCGCTTCGGGGGATGGGTGGCTACACCTTC,NA,NA,TRBJ1-2,TRBV2
CASSTLWGGEKLFF,TGTGCCAGCAGTACCTTATGGGGAGGTGAAAAACTGTTTTTT,NA,NA,TRBJ1-4,TRBV6-6
CASSLGQTLNYGYTF,TGTGCCAGCAGCTTGGGACAGACCTTAAACTATGGCTACACCTTC,NA,NA,TRBJ1-2,TRBV5-4
CASSNCSALGLVFYNEQFF,TGTGCCAGCAGCAATTGCTCGGCACTTGGACTAGTTTTCTACAATGAGCAGTTCTTC,NA,NA,TRBJ2-1,TRBV21-1
CASSPGLSNTEAFF,TGCGCCAGCAGCCCGGGACTCTCGAACACTGAAGCTTTCTTT,NA,NA,TRBJ1-1,TRBV5-1
CASSSLAGALTDTQYF,TGTGCCAGCAGCTCCTTAGCGGGGGCCCTTACAGATACGCAGTATTTT,NA,TRBD2,TRBJ2-3,TRBV7-2
CASSQGASRSYEQYF,TGTGCCAGCAGCCAAGGCGCCTCTAGGTCCTACGAGCAGTACTTC,NA,NA,TRBJ2-7,TRBV3-1/TRBV3-2
CASSRIRGTETGYEQYF,TGTGCCAGCAGCCGGATACGTGGGACAGAGACCGGATACGAGCAGTACTTC,NA,TRBD1,TRBJ2-7,TRBV7-2
CAINSGDTEAFF,TGTGCCATCAATTCAGGGGACACTGAAGCTTTCTTT,NA,NA,TRBJ1-1,TRBV10-3
CASRRQGALILEQYF,TGTGCCAGCAGACGACAGGGGGCGCTTATTCTCGAGCAGTACTTC,NA,TRBD1,TRBJ2-7,TRBV27
CASSFSHSTDEQFF,TGCGCCAGCAGCTTTAGTCACAGTACGGATGAGCAGTTCTTC,NA,NA,TRBJ2-1,TRBV5-1
CASSQGVRGNTIYF,TGTGCCAGCAGCCAGGGGGTGCGTGGAAACACCATATATTTT,NA,TRBD1,TRBJ1-3,TRBV6-6
CASSNLRQGNTEAFF,TGTGCCAGCAGCAACCTCCGCCAGGGGAACACTGAAGCTTTCTTT,once,NA,TRBJ1-1,TRBV11-2
CAWRRLNTEAFF,TGTGCCTGGAGGCGCCTGAACACTGAAGCTTTCTTT,NA,NA,TRBJ1-1,TRBV30